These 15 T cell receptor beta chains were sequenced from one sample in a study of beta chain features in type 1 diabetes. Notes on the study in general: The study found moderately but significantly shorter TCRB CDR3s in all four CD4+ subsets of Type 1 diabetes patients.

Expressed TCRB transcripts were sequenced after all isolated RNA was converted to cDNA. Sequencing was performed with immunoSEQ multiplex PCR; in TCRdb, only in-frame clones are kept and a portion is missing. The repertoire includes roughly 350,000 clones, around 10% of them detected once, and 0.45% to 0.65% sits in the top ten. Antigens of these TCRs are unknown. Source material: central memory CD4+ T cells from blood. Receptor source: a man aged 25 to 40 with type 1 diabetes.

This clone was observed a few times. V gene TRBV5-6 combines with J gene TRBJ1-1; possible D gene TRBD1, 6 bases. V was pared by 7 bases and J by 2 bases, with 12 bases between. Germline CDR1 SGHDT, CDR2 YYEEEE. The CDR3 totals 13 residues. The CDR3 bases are TGTGCCAGCCGGACGGGGGCTAACACTGAAGCTTTCTTT. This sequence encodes CASRTGANTEAFF.

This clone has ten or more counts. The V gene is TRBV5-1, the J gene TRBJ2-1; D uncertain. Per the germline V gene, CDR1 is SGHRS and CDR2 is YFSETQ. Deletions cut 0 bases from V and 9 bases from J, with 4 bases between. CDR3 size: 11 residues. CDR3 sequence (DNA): TGCGCCAGCAGCTTGGAAGGTGAGCAGTTCTTC. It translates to CASSLEGEQFF.

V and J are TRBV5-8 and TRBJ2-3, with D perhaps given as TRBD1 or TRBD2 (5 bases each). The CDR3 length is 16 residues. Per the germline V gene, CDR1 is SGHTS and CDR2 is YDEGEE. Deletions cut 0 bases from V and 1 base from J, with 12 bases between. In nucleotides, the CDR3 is TGTGCCAGCAGCTTGGGAGGGGTGGATGGCACAGATACGCAGTATTTT. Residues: CASSLGGVDGTDTQYF. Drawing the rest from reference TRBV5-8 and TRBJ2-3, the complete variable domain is EAGVTQSPTHLIKTRGQQATLRCSPISGHTSVYWYQQALGLGLQFLLWYDEGEERNRGNFPPRFSGRQFPNYSSELNVNALELEDSALYLCASSLGGVDGTDTQYFGPGTRLTVL.

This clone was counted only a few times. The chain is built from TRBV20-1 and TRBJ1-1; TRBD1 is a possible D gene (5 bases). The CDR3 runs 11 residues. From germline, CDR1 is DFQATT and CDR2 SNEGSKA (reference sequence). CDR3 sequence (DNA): TGCAGCGTGGTGGGGGACACTGAAGCTTTCTTT. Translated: CSVVGDTEAFF.

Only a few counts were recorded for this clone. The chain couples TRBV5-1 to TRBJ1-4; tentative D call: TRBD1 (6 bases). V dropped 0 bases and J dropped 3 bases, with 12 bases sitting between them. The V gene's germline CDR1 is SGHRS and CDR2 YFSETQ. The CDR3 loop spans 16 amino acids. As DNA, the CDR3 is TGCGCCAGCAGCTTGGCCTCAGGGGTGTCTAATGAAAAACTGTTTTTT. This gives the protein CASSLASGVSNEKLFF.

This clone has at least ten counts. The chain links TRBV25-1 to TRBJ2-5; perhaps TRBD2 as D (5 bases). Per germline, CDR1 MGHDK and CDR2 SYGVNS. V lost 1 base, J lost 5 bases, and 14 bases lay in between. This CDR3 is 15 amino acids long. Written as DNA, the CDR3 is TGTGCCAGCAGTGAATTAACGGGGTCCGGGGAGACCCAGTACTTC. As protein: CASSELTGSGETQYF.

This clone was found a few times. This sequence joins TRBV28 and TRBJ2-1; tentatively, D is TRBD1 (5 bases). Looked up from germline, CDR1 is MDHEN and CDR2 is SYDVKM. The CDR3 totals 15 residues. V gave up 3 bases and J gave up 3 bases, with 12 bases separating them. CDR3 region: CASSLEGASYNEQFF. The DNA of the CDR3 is TGTGCCAGCAGTTTGGAAGGGGCCAGCTACAATGAGCAGTTCTTC.

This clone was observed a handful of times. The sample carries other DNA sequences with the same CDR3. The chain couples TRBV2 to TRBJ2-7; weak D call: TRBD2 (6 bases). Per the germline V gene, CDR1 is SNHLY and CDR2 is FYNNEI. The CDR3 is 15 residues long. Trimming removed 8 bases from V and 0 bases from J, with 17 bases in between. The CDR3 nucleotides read TGTGCCAGCGAGGACCCCGGGACTCCCTCCTACGAGCAGTACTTC. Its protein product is CASEDPGTPSYEQYF.

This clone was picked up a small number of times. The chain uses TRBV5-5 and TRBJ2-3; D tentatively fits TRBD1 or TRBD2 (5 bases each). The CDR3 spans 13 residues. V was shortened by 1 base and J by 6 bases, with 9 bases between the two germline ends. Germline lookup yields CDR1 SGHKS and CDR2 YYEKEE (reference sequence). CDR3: CASSLPGTDTQYF. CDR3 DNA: TGTGCCAGCAGCTTGCCAGGGACGGATACGCAGTATTTT.

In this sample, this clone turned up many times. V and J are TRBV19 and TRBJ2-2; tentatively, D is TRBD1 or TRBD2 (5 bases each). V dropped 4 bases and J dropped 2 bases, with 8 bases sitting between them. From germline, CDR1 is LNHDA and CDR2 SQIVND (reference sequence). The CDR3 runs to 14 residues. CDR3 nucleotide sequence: TGTGCCAGTAGTAGGGACGGAAACACCGGGGAGCTGTTTTTT. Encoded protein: CASSRDGNTGELFF.

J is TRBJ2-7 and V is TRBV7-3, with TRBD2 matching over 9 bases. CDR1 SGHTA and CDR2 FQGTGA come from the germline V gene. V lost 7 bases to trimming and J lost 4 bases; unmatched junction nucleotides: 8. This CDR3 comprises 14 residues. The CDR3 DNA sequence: TGTGCCAGCACCCCTGGCGGGAGGGCTTACGAGCAGTACTTC. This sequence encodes CASTPGGRAYEQYF.

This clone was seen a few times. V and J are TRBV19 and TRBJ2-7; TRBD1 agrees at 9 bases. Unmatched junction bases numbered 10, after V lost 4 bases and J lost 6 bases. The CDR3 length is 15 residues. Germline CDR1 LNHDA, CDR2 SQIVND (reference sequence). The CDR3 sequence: CASSKQGAIAGEQYF. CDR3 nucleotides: TGTGCCAGTAGTAAACAGGGGGCGATAGCCGGCGAGCAGTACTTC. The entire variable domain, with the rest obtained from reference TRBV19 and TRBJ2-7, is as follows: DGGITQSPKYLFRKEGQNVTLSCEQNLNHDAMYWYRQDPGQGLRLIYYSQIVNDFQKGDIAEGYSVSREKKESFPLTVTSAQKNPTAFYLCASSKQGAIAGEQYFGPGTRLTVT.

This chain's CDR3 is CASSSGATEQFF. The DNA for the CDR3 is TGTGCCAGCAGTTCTGGCGCAACTGAGCAGTTCTTC. This sequence joins TRBV7-2 and TRBJ2-1, with D unresolved. This CDR3 spans 12 amino acids. The germline V and J ends were trimmed by 6 bases and 9 bases, with 12 bases remaining between them. Looked up from germline, CDR1 is SGHTA and CDR2 is FQGNSA.

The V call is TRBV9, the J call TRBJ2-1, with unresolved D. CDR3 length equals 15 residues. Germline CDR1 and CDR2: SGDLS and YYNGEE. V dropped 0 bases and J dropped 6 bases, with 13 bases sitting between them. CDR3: CASSVEDTWGNEQFF. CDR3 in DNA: TGTGCCAGCAGCGTAGAAGATACCTGGGGCAATGAGCAGTTCTTC.

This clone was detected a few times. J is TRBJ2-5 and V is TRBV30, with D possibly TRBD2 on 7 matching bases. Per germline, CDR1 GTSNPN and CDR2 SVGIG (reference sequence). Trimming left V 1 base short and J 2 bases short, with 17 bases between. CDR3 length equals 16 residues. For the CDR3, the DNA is TGTGCCTGGAGTGGATGGGGGGGCGATAATCAAGAGACCCAGTACTTC. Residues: CAWSGWGGDNQETQYF.